Below, 3 T cell receptor beta chains from the same sample are listed, as sequenced in a study of T cell responses to AZD1222 COVID-19 vaccine. The assay was immunoSEQ multiplex PCR, and TCRdb's table has in-frame clones only and misses some. The sample holds 140,000 to 150,000 clones, about 88% seen once. The sequences come from peripheral blood, collected on day 0 of AZD1222 vaccination. These receptor sequences come from an adult in good health.

The chain is built from TRBV7-2 and TRBJ1-4; 8 bases are a match to TRBD1. With V trimmed by 5 bases and J by 4 bases, 6 bases remained unmatched. Germline V gene lookup returns CDR1 SGHTA and CDR2 FQGNSA. The CDR3 spans 15 residues. The CDR3 bases are TGTGCCAGCAGCAAACAGGGGGGCAATAATGAAAAACTGTTTTTT. Amino acids: CASSKQGGNNEKLFF.

The chain uses TRBV2 and TRBJ2-5; D is uncertain. The germline gives CDR1 SNHLY, CDR2 FYNNEI. The CDR3 loop spans 11 amino acids. Trimming pared 7 bases from V and 5 bases from J, leaving 8 bases between. In nucleotides, the CDR3 is TGTGCCAGCATCCTGAGGGAGACCCAGTACTTC. Protein sequence: CASILRETQYF.

This chain uses TRBV24-1 with TRBJ2-3; TRBD1 or TRBD2 may be the D gene (5 bases each). From germline, CDR1 is KGHDR and CDR2 SFDVKD. V lost 0 bases and J lost 14, with 11 bases in between. CDR3 length: 12 amino acids. The CDR3 loop reads CATSDLWGTGYF. The CDR3 nucleotides are TGTGCCACCAGTGATTTGTGGGGGACGGGGTATTTT.